The source of this T cell receptor (beta chain) is a study of CD8+ T cells in alopecia areata (dated by TCRdb to the late 2010s). For the wider study: The treated patients, all with moderate-to-severe alopecia areata, were enrolled in an open-label pilot trial of oral tofacitinib given at 5 to 10 mg twice daily. In both human patients and the C3H/HeJ mouse model, the study applied high-throughput TCRbeta sequencing to look at T cell clonal expansion in alopecia areata. RNA was obtained with the PAXgene miRNA kit for fixed scalp, the miRNeasy kit for PBMCs, and the RNeasy kit for mouse skin. Clonality in the scalp was compared among normal scalp (n=4), patchy alopecia areata scalp (n=8), and alopecia totalis/universalis scalp (n=8). Amplification of TCRbeta CDR3 regions was done by immunoSEQ multiplex PCR using 35 Vbeta forward primers and 13 Jbeta reverse primers. Patients on tofacitinib were biopsied at baseline and after 4 and 24 weeks of treatment, and several of the patients also had a later scalp biopsy. In humans, TCRbeta sequencing was performed on scalp tissue and on sorted CD4+ and CD8+ peripheral blood T cells from healthy controls and from patients with patchy or totalis/universalis alopecia areata. Tofacitinib was given for 6 to 18 months, followed by 6 months of follow-up off drug to assess delayed response and recurrence.

Broad study findings and their caveats: TCR sequences shared between patients were less clear than in mice, possibly partly because of HLA diversity in the patient population. Lesional scalp, especially in alopecia totalis/universalis, showed higher clonality and more expanded CD8+ clones than normal scalp, suggesting antigenic drive. Unlike mouse skin, which is dominated by gammadelta T cells, normal human skin has resident alphabeta T cells that are also sequenced, and this complicates analysis of the scalp TCR repertoire.

The method was the immunoSEQ multiplex PCR assay. To provide template for TCR sequencing, every sample had RNA extracted and reverse transcribed into cDNA. SuperScript III was used to make first-strand cDNA, primed with a 2:1 mix of oligo-dT and random hexamers. A synthetic immune receptor repertoire was used to measure amplification bias, and any remaining bias was corrected computationally. As for the original processing: Raw reads were preprocessed to remove errors, and CDR3 was defined by IMGT conventions from the conserved cysteine to phenylalanine. Clonality was calculated as 1 minus Shannon entropy normalized by log2 of the number of productive unique TCRs. CD4 or CD8 identity of scalp clones was inferred by cross-referencing scalp TCRbeta sequences with sorted blood CD4 and CD8 repertoires. Sourced from immuneACCESS, this table was stored by TCRdb with only in-frame sequences that have V and J called. A share of the clones is absent; for the studies checked, an unresolved V gene accounts for under half, and the remainder has no known explanation. The V and J calls and clone size were taken over from that table, and D and trimming were inferred from the DNA. This sample lists 110,000 to 150,000 clones; around 50% were detected once. Clones ranked in the top ten supply under 8% of the sample.

This clone was observed a few times. Its antigen is still unknown. No clone much larger than this one lies a single base away; base qualities are absent. This sample's time point label indicates: baseline before oral tofacitinib. Lesional scalp punch biopsies and peripheral blood were collected from alopecia areata patients. PBMCs were separated by density centrifugation and stained for CD3, CD4 and CD8, after which CD4+ and CD8+ T cells were sorted on a FACSAria. The CDR3, from cysteine to phenylalanine, totals 12 residues. Of all the DNA, just the CDR3 is kept, 36 bases in frame from base 1. Relative to germline, V is 7 bases shorter and J is 7 bases shorter, with 14 bases between their ends. CDR1 and CDR2 are read off the germline V gene as SQVTM and ANQGSEA.

Recombination linked TRBV29-1 to TRBJ2-1, with the D gene tentatively TRBD1 or TRBD2, based on 5 matching bases in each. This clonotype was obtained from a human donor with alopecia areata. Sequences were derived from CD4+ T cells sorted from blood, sampled at week 0. The DNA is as follows: TGCAGCGGAAGGGGTCCGGGGAATGAGCAGTTCTTC. This is translated as CSGRGPGNEQFF.